This T cell receptor (beta chain) is from a study of blood T cell repertoires in COVID-19. Study summary: Sources were T cells, B-cell-depleted T cells, or PBMCs; the material itself was cDNA or gDNA.

In the original analysis: Amplification from reference gene primers served as the basis for estimated nucleated cell counts. Clones were sequenced by immunoSEQ multiplex PCR, and TCRdb holds only the in-frame ones, with some missing. That table is the source of V, J and clone size, and D and trimming were worked out from the DNA. The sample lists some 180,000 clones; 90% were seen once. In germline, CDR1 is SGHAT, CDR2 FQNNGV. This CDR3 contains 16 residues. V lost 5 bases, J lost 3 bases, and 19 bases lay in between. This clonotype was obtained from a man aged 50-60 years with acute or convalescent COVID-19. The gene calls are TRBV11-2 and TRBJ2-5, with a possible D match to TRBD2 (6 bases). The sequenced sample consisted of peripheral blood. The CDR3 DNA is TGTGCCAGCAGCCAGAGGGCGGGAAAAGTAAAAGAGACCCAGTACTTC. Its protein product is CASSQRAGKVKETQYF.